Following are 28 T cell receptor beta chains from one sample sequenced in a study of chemoradiotherapy in HPV16-positive cancers. The data were produced by immunoSEQ multiplex PCR, yet TCRdb's version contains in-frame clones alone and is incomplete. The sample carries around 33,000 clones, around 83% recorded once. The sample here was blood, taken from a patient who underwent chemoradiotherapy. The receptor source for this set is a human donor with HPV-associated anogenital cancer.

J is TRBJ1-1 and V is TRBV7-6; 8 bases match TRBD1. V dropped 1 base and J dropped 5; count of bases not matched to a gene: 24. The CDR3 runs to 21 residues. The germline V gene encodes CDR1 SGHVS and CDR2 FNYEAQ. The CDR3 DNA sequence: TGTGCCAGCAGCTTAGATCACCCGGACCCGGGACAGGTGACCCCCTCGACTGAAGCTTTCTTT. Translating it yields CASSLDHPDPGQVTPSTEAFF. Full variable domain (rest looked up from reference TRBV7-6 and TRBJ1-1): GAGVSQSPRYKVTKRGQDVALRCDPISGHVSLYWYRQALGQGPEFLTYFNYEAQQDKSGLPNDRFSAERPEGSISTLTIQRTEQRDSAMYRCASSLDHPDPGQVTPSTEAFFGQGTRLTVV.

This clone was picked up one time. The genes are TRBV9 and TRBJ2-7; D might be TRBD1 (7 bases). The V gene's germline CDR1 is SGDLS and CDR2 YYNGEE. V dropped 4 bases and J dropped 4 bases, with 15 bases sitting between them. This CDR3 has 14 residues. The CDR3, as DNA: TGTGCCAGCAGCCCAGGGGGGTTTCCTTACGAGCAGTACTTC. It translates to CASSPGGFPYEQYF.

This chain links TRBV7-9 with TRBJ1-1; 8 bases fit TRBD1. The V gene end was trimmed by 4 bases and the J gene end by 0 bases; junction bases not matched to a gene: 4. Germline values: CDR1 SEHNR, CDR2 FQNEAQ (reference sequence). CDR3 size: 15 residues. CDR3: CASSYWTGLNTEAFF. In DNA, the CDR3 is TGTGCCAGCAGCTACTGGACAGGGTTGAACACTGAAGCTTTCTTT.

CDR3: CSAGGGASYEQYF. In DNA, the CDR3 is TGCAGCGCAGGCGGGGGGGCTTCCTACGAGCAGTACTTC. The chain has TRBV29-1 and TRBJ2-7; 9 bases match TRBD2. J gave up 1 base and V 7 bases, and 5 bases lay outside the gene matches. Germline CDR1 reads SQVTM; CDR2 reads ANQGSEA. This CDR3 region has 13 residues.

The V and J genes are TRBV28 and TRBJ2-7; D not resolved. Germline lookup yields CDR1 MDHEN and CDR2 SYDVKM. This CDR3 is 12 amino acids long. V was shortened by 7 bases and J by 2 bases, with 9 bases between the two germline ends. CDR3 sequence: CASNPNPYEQYF. In DNA, the CDR3 is TGTGCCAGCAATCCCAACCCCTACGAGCAGTACTTC.

V gene TRBV7-9 combines with J gene TRBJ1-5, with D maybe TRBD1 (6 bases). This CDR3 is built from 15 residues. CDR1 is SEHNR, CDR2 FQNEAQ, per germline (reference sequence). V lost 0 bases and J lost 7, with 13 bases in between. The CDR3 reads CASSLANGQGQPQHF. CDR3 bases: TGTGCCAGCAGCTTAGCGAATGGGCAGGGGCAGCCCCAGCATTTT.

The V gene is TRBV5-1, the J gene TRBJ2-7; TRBD1 matches 10 bases. Looked up from germline, CDR1 is SGHRS and CDR2 is YFSETQ. Trimming removed 4 bases from V and 4 bases from J; junction bases left unmatched: 5. The CDR3 is 14 amino acids. The CDR3 DNA reads TGCGCCAGCAGCCCCGGGACAGGGGAGTACGAGCAGTACTTC. Amino acid sequence: CASSPGTGEYEQYF.

The V call is TRBV7-3, the J call TRBJ1-5; D gene uncertain. The V gene lost 2 bases and the J gene lost 8 bases, with 10 bases spanning the gap. The CDR3 sequence is 13 residues long. CDR1 is SGHTA, CDR2 FQGTGA, per germline. CDR3 sequence (DNA): TGTGCCAGCAGCTTAGGCTGGCCGGAGCCCCAGCATTTT. Translating it yields CASSLGWPEPQHF.

This clone was counted a single time. The chain combines TRBV5-1 with TRBJ2-3, with 11 positions matching TRBD2. The germline V gene encodes CDR1 SGHRS and CDR2 YFSETQ. The CDR3 consists of 14 residues. The trim removed 4 bases at V and 6 bases at J, leaving 4 bases unmatched. The CDR3 loop reads CASSDGTSGDTQYF. As DNA, the CDR3 is TGCGCCAGCAGCGACGGGACTAGCGGTGATACGCAGTATTTT.

The chain has TRBV11-2 and TRBJ2-5, with D perhaps matching TRBD2 (6 bases). V was clipped by 1 base and J by 5 bases, with 14 bases between them. CDR3 size: 15 residues. CDR1 and CDR2 (germline): SGHAT, FQNNGV. CDR3 bases: TGTGCCAGCAGCTTAGTAGGAGGGGAGTTGGAGACCCAGTACTTC. This gives the protein CASSLVGGELETQYF.

The CDR3 sequence: CASSPVDGSPRHEQYF. The CDR3 nucleotides are TGCGCCAGCAGCCCAGTAGACGGGAGTCCTAGGCACGAGCAGTACTTC. This chain joins TRBV4-1 and TRBJ2-7, with a weak D call TRBD2 (6 bases). The length of the CDR3 is 16 residues. Trimming took 4 bases from V and 5 from J, leaving 21 bases between them. Germline values: CDR1 MGHRA, CDR2 YSYEKL.

The chain combines TRBV6-5 with TRBJ2-7, with 7 bases lining up with TRBD1. Germline V CDR1 and CDR2: MNHEY, SVGAGI. CDR3 length: 16 residues. V was clipped by 4 bases and J by 0 bases; unmatched bases: 9. The CDR3 sequence is CASSFKGQLISYEQYF. CDR3 nucleotides: TGTGCCAGCAGTTTTAAGGGACAGCTGATCTCCTACGAGCAGTACTTC.

This chain connects TRBV4-1 to TRBJ2-6; TRBD2 is a possible D gene (7 bases). Germline V gene data show CDR1 as MGHRA and CDR2 as YSYEKL. This CDR3 is built from 18 residues. Deletions cut 0 bases from V and 3 bases from J, with 15 bases between. The CDR3 nucleotides read TGCGCCAGCAGCCAAGATAACGCGGGGGCGGGTGGGGCCAACGTCCTGACTTTC. Residues: CASSQDNAGAGGANVLTF.

The DNA of the CDR3 is TGTGCCACCTTGACAGGGGGCCCTCAGCCCCAGCATTTT. Its translation: CATLTGGPQPQHF. The chain combines TRBV28 with TRBJ1-5, with 10 bases lining up with TRBD1. Germline values: CDR1 MDHEN, CDR2 SYDVKM. The CDR3 totals 13 residues. V dropped 10 bases and J dropped 6; count of bases not matched to a gene: 6.

This clone was picked up one time. The V call is TRBV19, the J call TRBJ1-5, with TRBD1 matching over 8 bases. Germline assignment: CDR1 LNHDA and CDR2 SQIVND (reference sequence). The V gene end was trimmed by 3 bases and the J gene end by 6 bases; junction bases not matched to a gene: 7. The CDR3 covers 15 residues. The CDR3 nucleotides are TGTGCCAGTAGTATTATCATGACAGGGGTTCAGCCCCAGCATTTT. Protein sequence: CASSIIMTGVQPQHF.

This clone was observed a handful of times. The genes are TRBV5-1 and TRBJ2-7; TRBD1 aligns across 9 bases. Looked up from germline, CDR1 is SGHRS and CDR2 is YFSETQ. The CDR3 consists of 15 residues. Losses at the gene ends were 6 bases for V and 2 bases for J; bases not matched to a gene: 9. The CDR3 is CASKSQGAVTYEQYF. CDR3 bases: TGCGCCAGCAAGTCACAGGGGGCCGTTACCTACGAGCAGTACTTC.

The chain combines TRBV5-1 with TRBJ1-2, with TRBD1 matching 9 bases. V was clipped by 4 bases and J by 7 bases; unmatched bases: 20. CDR1 and CDR2 from the germline V gene are SGHRS and YFSETQ. The CDR3 runs 18 residues. The CDR3 protein is CASSPKGGTGILQGGYTF. CDR3 nucleotide sequence: TGCGCCAGCAGCCCCAAAGGCGGGACAGGGATACTGCAGGGTGGCTACACCTTC.

The gene calls are TRBV18 and TRBJ1-5; 10 nucleotides agree with TRBD1. The V gene's germline CDR1 is KGHSH and CDR2 LQKENI. The V segment lost 6 bases and the J segment 5 bases; nucleotides outside the gene matches: 1. This CDR3 is built from 13 residues. DNA for the CDR3: TGTGCCAGCTCTGGGACAGGGGATCAGCCCCAGCATTTT. Protein sequence: CASSGTGDQPQHF.

V gene TRBV27 combines with J gene TRBJ1-1, with 7 nucleotides matching TRBD1. The CDR3 spans 13 residues. V was clipped by 6 bases and J by 4 bases; unmatched bases: 5. The germline V gene has CDR1 MNHEY and CDR2 SMNVEV (reference sequence). This chain's CDR3 is CASSDRVGTEAFF. The CDR3 DNA reads as TGTGCCAGCAGCGACAGGGTGGGCACTGAAGCTTTCTTT.

This clone has more than one count but fewer than ten. Other DNA sequences of this sample code for an identical CDR3. The chain combines TRBV6-5 with TRBJ1-6, with a weak D call TRBD1 (5 bases). Germline-derived CDR1 and CDR2 are MNHEY and SVGAGI. The CDR3 loop spans 13 amino acids. V lost 2 bases, J lost 8 bases, and 7 bases lay in between. In nucleotides, the CDR3 is TGTGCCAGCAGTTACCTGGGGGATTCACCCCTCCACTTT. Encoded protein: CASSYLGDSPLHF.

This clone is labeled large. V and J are TRBV7-8 and TRBJ1-6; D possibly corresponds to TRBD1 (5 bases). Trimming removed 1 base from V and 4 bases from J, with 11 bases in between. The V gene's germline CDR1 is SGHVS and CDR2 FQNEAQ. The CDR3 extends over 16 amino acids. CDR3 DNA: TGTGCCAGCAGCTTAGGGGACGTCAGATATAATTCACCCCTCCACTTT. Protein: CASSLGDVRYNSPLHF.

V is TRBV27 and J is TRBJ2-7; 12 nucleotides match TRBD2. CDR1 MNHEY and CDR2 SMNVEV come from the germline V gene (reference sequence). The CDR3 spans 16 residues. With V trimmed by 6 bases and J by 0 bases, 6 bases remained unmatched. CDR3 region: CASRTTSGGYSYEQYF. CDR3 coding DNA: TGTGCCAGCAGAACGACTAGCGGGGGTTACTCCTACGAGCAGTACTTC.

The V call is TRBV7-2, the J call TRBJ2-5; D uncertain. Germline-derived CDR1 and CDR2 are SGHTA and FQGNSA. Trimming stripped 1 base from V and 2 bases from J, with 8 bases between. The CDR3 has 14 residues. CDR3 sequence reads: CASSLGGSQETQYF. DNA for the CDR3: TGTGCCAGCAGCTTAGGTGGGTCTCAAGAGACCCAGTACTTC.

V gene TRBV6-1 combines with J gene TRBJ2-4; D gene uncertain. Germline V lookup: CDR1 MNHNS, CDR2 SASEGT. There are 14 residues in the CDR3. V dropped 5 bases and J dropped 5 bases, with 13 bases sitting between them. In nucleotides, the CDR3 is TGTGCCAGCAGTTTAGCAAGGGCCCAAAACATTCAGTACTTC. Protein: CASSLARAQNIQYF.

The gene calls are TRBV27 and TRBJ2-1, with 10 bases aligning to TRBD1. The V gene end was trimmed by 6 bases and the J gene end by 9 bases; junction bases not matched to a gene: 11. Germline V gene data show CDR1 as MNHEY and CDR2 as SMNVEV (reference sequence). CDR3 length equals 15 residues. For the CDR3, the DNA is TGTGCCAGCAGGGCCCGGACAGGGGGGGTACGTGAGCAGTTCTTC. Protein sequence: CASRARTGGVREQFF.

The chain carries TRBV19 and TRBJ1-2; no firm D call. The CDR3 has 14 residues. V gave up 1 base and J gave up 6 bases, with 12 bases separating them. From germline, CDR1 is LNHDA and CDR2 SQIVND (reference sequence). The CDR3 spells CASSIGEARNGYTF. CDR3 nucleotide sequence: TGTGCCAGTAGTATAGGAGAAGCCCGCAATGGCTACACCTTC.

Only a few counts were recorded for this clone. This specimen includes other DNA sequences encoding the same CDR3. The rearrangement uses TRBV7-8 and TRBJ2-5; D is perhaps TRBD2 (6 bases). The CDR3 has 14 amino acids. CDR1 and CDR2 from the germline V gene are SGHVS and FQNEAQ. The ends were cut back, 1 base at V and 4 bases at J, with 10 bases in the middle. Here the CDR3 reads CASSLELAGETQYF. CDR3 nucleotides: TGTGCCAGCAGCTTAGAACTAGCCGGAGAGACCCAGTACTTC.

The rearrangement uses TRBV19 and TRBJ1-5; D is ambiguous. The CDR3 covers 15 residues. Germline assignment: CDR1 LNHDA and CDR2 SQIVND (reference sequence). V lost 4 bases and J lost 0, with 10 bases in between. CDR3 sequence (DNA): TGTGCCAGTAGTACGGGCGGGGTTAGCAATCAGCCCCAGCATTTT. Its protein is CASSTGGVSNQPQHF.